The 23 T cell receptor beta chains in this list originate from one sample, sequenced in a study of a mutant IDH1 vaccine in newly diagnosed glioma. Some clones are missing from TCRdb's copy, which holds only in-frame ones; the method was immunoSEQ multiplex PCR. The table lists roughly 51,000 clones, roughly 80% of them singletons. Time point denoted: week 5, during vaccination. One vaccine dose held 300 ug of mutant IDH1 20-mer peptide and came with topical imiquimod. These TCRs are of unknown antigen specificity. The specimen was PBMCs, collected from a glioma patient whose treatment included an IDH1 peptide vaccine. These receptors were collected from a woman in her late teens or twenties with glioma. Some clones in this sample may be carry-over from other donors' samples.

The rearrangement uses TRBV9 and TRBJ2-2, with no clear D. V dropped 4 bases and J dropped 5 bases, with 9 bases sitting between them. The CDR3 is made up of 13 amino acids. Looked up from germline, CDR1 is SGDLS and CDR2 is YYNGEE. The CDR3 spells CASSPYLTGELFF. CDR3 nucleotide sequence: TGTGCCAGCAGCCCCTACCTTACCGGGGAGCTGTTTTTT.

This chain uses TRBV6-5 with TRBJ1-1; D unresolved. V was shortened by 6 bases and J by 6 bases, with 14 bases between the two germline ends. The CDR3 length is 13 residues. From germline, CDR1 is MNHEY and CDR2 SVGAGI. CDR3 sequence reads: CASSLTGLPEAFF. Written as DNA, the CDR3 is TGTGCCAGCAGCCTAACGGGATTGCCTGAAGCTTTCTTT.

The chain has TRBV5-4 and TRBJ2-3, with D unresolved. The CDR3 sequence is 13 residues long. V was shortened by 0 bases and J by 4 bases, with 6 bases between the two germline ends. Germline CDR1 and CDR2: SGHNT and YYREEE (reference sequence). CDR3 nucleotide sequence: TGTGCCAGCAGCTTGGTGGGGTCAGATACGCAGTATTTT. Protein: CASSLVGSDTQYF. The full variable domain, completed using reference TRBV5-4 and TRBJ2-3, is ETGVTQSPTHLIKTRGQQVTLRCSSQSGHNTVSWYQQALGQGPQFIFQYYREEENGRGNFPPRFSGLQFPNYSSELNVNALELDDSALYLCASSLVGSDTQYFGPGTRLTVL.

This clone was found once. The genes are TRBV9 and TRBJ2-6, with D unclear. Germline-derived CDR1 and CDR2 are SGDLS and YYNGEE. The V and J ends lost 0 bases and 0 bases respectively, with 4 bases between them. The CDR3 runs to 15 residues. The CDR3 nucleotides read TGTGCCAGCAGCGTAGCTGGCTCTGGGGCCAACGTCCTGACTTTC. Translating gives CASSVAGSGANVLTF.

Here the CDR3 reads CASSLGSNYGYTF. DNA of the CDR3: TGTGCCAGCAGCTTGGGTTCTAACTATGGCTACACCTTC. V usage is TRBV5-4 and J usage is TRBJ1-2; D not resolved. From germline, CDR1 is SGHNT and CDR2 YYREEE (reference sequence). With 0 bases removed from V and 0 bases from J, the gap between germline ends came to 3 bases. The CDR3 extends over 13 amino acids. The full variable domain, completed using reference TRBV5-4 and TRBJ1-2, is ETGVTQSPTHLIKTRGQQVTLRCSSQSGHNTVSWYQQALGQGPQFIFQYYREEENGRGNFPPRFSGLQFPNYSSELNVNALELDDSALYLCASSLGSNYGYTFGSGTRLTVV.

The chain is built from TRBV5-4 and TRBJ2-1; D call uncertain. Trimming took off 5 bases at V and 4 bases at J, with 13 bases between the two ends. Germline lookup yields CDR1 SGHNT and CDR2 YYREEE (reference sequence). The CDR3 runs 14 residues. The CDR3 sequence: CASRDFTAYNEQFF. CDR3 nucleotide sequence: TGTGCCAGCAGGGATTTTACTGCGTACAATGAGCAGTTCTTC. The full variable domain, rest sourced from reference TRBV5-4 and TRBJ2-1, is ETGVTQSPTHLIKTRGQQVTLRCSSQSGHNTVSWYQQALGQGPQFIFQYYREEENGRGNFPPRFSGLQFPNYSSELNVNALELDDSALYLCASRDFTAYNEQFFGPGTRLTVL.

V and J are TRBV7-2 and TRBJ1-2; 7 bases line up with TRBD1. The J segment lost 8 bases and the V segment lost 1 base, leaving 10 bases of the junction unmatched. The CDR3 totals 15 residues. Germline CDR1 and CDR2: SGHTA and FQGNSA. CDR3 loop: CASSLEGDSTRGYTF. The CDR3 bases are TGTGCCAGCAGCTTAGAGGGGGACAGCACCAGAGGCTACACCTTC.

This clone came up once. The chain recombines TRBV29-1 with TRBJ1-2, with 7 positions matching TRBD1. The ends lost 7 bases at V and 2 bases at J; junction bases unmatched: 19. The CDR3 spans 17 residues. CDR1 is SQVTM and CDR2 is ANQGSEA in the germline V gene. The chain's CDR3 is CSGGPRGGGSGNYGYTF. The CDR3 nucleotides are TGCAGCGGGGGTCCAAGGGGAGGGGGCTCGGGAAACTATGGCTACACCTTC. The full variable domain, with the rest looked up from reference TRBV29-1 and TRBJ1-2, is SAVISQKPSRDICQRGTSLTIQCQVDSQVTMMFWYRQQPGQSLTLIATANQGSEATYESGFVIDKFPISRPNLTFSTLTVSNMSPEDSSIYLCSGGPRGGGSGNYGYTFGSGTRLTVV.

V is TRBV25-1 and J is TRBJ2-7, with D hard to call. The CDR3 covers 12 residues. V shed 5 bases and J shed 0 bases, with 5 bases lying between them. The germline gives CDR1 MGHDK, CDR2 SYGVNS. The CDR3 protein is CASSFSSYEQYF. DNA for the CDR3: TGTGCCAGCAGTTTCAGCTCCTACGAGCAGTACTTC.

This chain joins TRBV2 and TRBJ2-7; 9 bases are a match to TRBD2. The CDR3 consists of 16 residues. Germline CDR1 and CDR2: SNHLY and FYNNEI. Trimming removed 2 bases from V and 2 bases from J; junction bases left unmatched: 7. DNA of the CDR3: TGTGCCAGCAGTGAACGGCGGGGGGGGGATCCCTACGAGCAGTACTTC. Translation gives CASSERRGGDPYEQYF.

The chain uses TRBV4-1 and TRBJ1-6, with D possibly matching TRBD1 (5 bases). Germline CDR1 is MGHRA and CDR2 is YSYEKL. This CDR3 comprises 15 residues. The V and J ends lost 2 bases and 6 bases respectively, with 11 bases between them. The CDR3 nucleotides are TGCGCCAGCAGCCAAAATACGGGGCTTAATTCACCCCTCCACTTT. Protein sequence: CASSQNTGLNSPLHF.

This chain links TRBV7-8 with TRBJ1-1, with no clear D. The CDR3 has 12 amino acids. Trimming took 5 bases from V and 6 from J, leaving 10 bases between them. Germline CDR1 and CDR2: SGHVS and FQNEAQ. The CDR3, as DNA: TGTGCCAGCAGCGCGGATGGGGCTGAAGCTTTCTTT. Protein: CASSADGAEAFF.

This clone came up once. The chain recombines TRBV7-6 with TRBJ1-2, with TRBD1 matching over 8 bases. This CDR3 contains 17 residues. The V gene end was trimmed by 4 bases and the J gene end by 7 bases; junction bases not matched to a gene: 17. Germline assignment: CDR1 SGHVS and CDR2 FNYEAQ. The CDR3 sequence is CASSSSPRGQGGTGYTF. CDR3 nucleotides: TGTGCCAGCAGCTCTAGTCCCAGGGGGCAGGGAGGTACTGGCTACACCTTC.

The count of this clone is one. The chain has TRBV5-1 and TRBJ2-2; D remains unclear. Deletions cut 0 bases from V and 6 bases from J, with 9 bases between. Germline CDR1 reads SGHRS; CDR2 reads YFSETQ. The CDR3 loop spans 14 amino acids. CDR3 sequence reads: CASSLGPRAGELFF. Here the CDR3 DNA reads TGCGCCAGCAGCTTGGGTCCGAGAGCCGGGGAGCTGTTTTTT.

This chain uses TRBV7-2 with TRBJ1-1, with no clear D. Trimming cost V 3 bases and J 1 base, with 12 bases left between them. The germline CDR1 and CDR2 sequences are SGHTA and FQGNSA. There are 15 residues in the CDR3. The DNA of the CDR3 is TGTGCCAGCAGCTTGCTCAAGGCTGGGAACACTGAAGCTTTCTTT. It encodes CASSLLKAGNTEAFF.

V usage is TRBV18 and J usage is TRBJ2-2; TRBD1 matches at 7 bases. Germline V gives CDR1 KGHSH, CDR2 LQKENI. After removal of 1 base from V and 3 bases from J, the junction contained 2 bases not matched to a gene. The CDR3 extends over 15 amino acids. In nucleotides, the CDR3 is TGTGCCAGCTCACCACGGGACAGCCACACCGGGGAGCTGTTTTTT. Amino acid sequence: CASSPRDSHTGELFF.

The DNA for the CDR3 is TGTGCCAGCAGAACTAACAGGGGTACTGGAAACACCATATATTTT. Its translation is CASRTNRGTGNTIYF. This chain links TRBV6-5 with TRBJ1-3; 7 nucleotides align to TRBD1. This CDR3 has 15 residues. The V and J ends lost 6 bases and 2 bases, in that order; junction bases with no gene match: 7. Germline V gene lookup returns CDR1 MNHEY and CDR2 SVGAGI.

V and J are TRBV7-9 and TRBJ1-1; the D is unclear. Germline loops: CDR1 SEHNR, CDR2 FQNEAQ (reference sequence). V lost 1 base and J 5 bases, leaving 17 bases between the germline ends. This CDR3 has 16 residues. The CDR3 bases are TGTGCCAGCAGCTTAGATTCGGGCGCCGGGAAAACTGAAGCTTTCTTT. It codes for CASSLDSGAGKTEAFF.

The rearrangement links TRBV18 to TRBJ2-5; the match to TRBD1 covers 10 bases. V dropped 0 bases and J dropped 6; count of bases not matched to a gene: 7. There are 16 residues in the CDR3. Germline CDR1 reads KGHSH; CDR2 reads LQKENI. In DNA form, the CDR3 reads TGTGCCAGCTCACCACCCGGGACAGGGGTCGGAAAGACCCAGTACTTC. Its protein is CASSPPGTGVGKTQYF.

This clone was seen only once. V and J are TRBV2 and TRBJ2-3, with D perhaps given as TRBD1 or TRBD2 (5 bases each). The CDR3 runs to 14 residues. The germline gives CDR1 SNHLY, CDR2 FYNNEI. V lost 6 bases, J lost 1 base, and 11 bases lay in between. CDR3 protein: CASRAGTRTDTQYF. CDR3 nucleotide sequence: TGTGCCAGCAGAGCCGGGACCCGCACAGATACGCAGTATTTT.

The chain combines TRBV5-4 with TRBJ1-3; D call uncertain. V shed 9 bases and J shed 0 bases, with 16 bases lying between them. Germline lookup yields CDR1 SGHNT and CDR2 YYREEE (reference sequence). This CDR3 comprises 15 residues. The CDR3: CATRAPADSGNTIYF. Written as DNA, the CDR3 is TGTGCCACCCGCGCCCCGGCAGACTCTGGAAACACCATATATTTT. Full variable domain (missing parts from reference TRBV5-4 and TRBJ1-3): ETGVTQSPTHLIKTRGQQVTLRCSSQSGHNTVSWYQQALGQGPQFIFQYYREEENGRGNFPPRFSGLQFPNYSSELNVNALELDDSALYLCATRAPADSGNTIYFGEGSWLTVV.

This clone has a handful of counts. The chain couples TRBV5-1 to TRBJ2-7, with TRBD1 matching 8 bases. The germline V gene encodes CDR1 SGHRS and CDR2 YFSETQ. The CDR3 runs 16 residues. V lost 4 bases, J lost 2 bases, and 11 bases stayed unmatched. The CDR3 DNA reads as TGCGCCAGCAGCGCGGACAGGGCCGAGGGCCCCTACGAGCAGTACTTC. This translates into CASSADRAEGPYEQYF.

CDR3 region: CAWSVAGRPYNEQFF. CDR3 nucleotides: TGTGCCTGGAGTGTGGCAGGGCGCCCCTACAATGAGCAGTTCTTC. The chain uses TRBV30 and TRBJ2-1; D is possibly TRBD1 (5 bases). Per the germline V gene, CDR1 is GTSNPN and CDR2 is SVGIG (reference sequence). The CDR3 is made up of 15 amino acids. Trimming stripped 0 bases from V and 2 bases from J, with 11 bases between. Together with reference TRBV30 and TRBJ2-1, the CDR3 gives the full variable domain: SQTIHQWPATLVQPVGSPLSLECTVEGTSNPNLYWYRQAAGRGLQLLFYSVGIGQISSEVPQNLSASRPQDRQFILSSKKLLLSDSGFYLCAWSVAGRPYNEQFFGPGTRLTVL.